A selection of T cell receptor beta chains follows, all from one sample in a study of vaccination and CD4 T cells after COVID-19. Which antigens these TCRs recognize remains unknown. MiXCR was run by TCRdb on the PCR reads, yielding one entry per CDR3 protein. The sample holds about 27,000 distinct CDR3 sequences, around 60% seen once. Sequenced here: CD4+ T cells from blood, cultured in vitro, sampled after SARS-CoV-2 vaccination. The source of these receptors is a human donor who received a COVID-19 vaccine. The CDR3 runs from the conserved cysteine through the conserved F or W. The D gene is left open where the match is weak. Rows may omit the clone size; those that give it use once, few, many or a size class.

clone size	D gene	V gene	J gene	CDR3 protein	CDR3 DNA
-	TRBD1	TRBV19	TRBJ1-2	CASSPNGQGGYGYTF	TGTGCCAGTAGCCCAAACGGACAGGGGGGCTATGGCTACACCTTC
-	TRBD1	TRBV6-1	TRBJ1-5	CASSRTGRQSNQPQHF	TGTGCCAGCAGTCGGACAGGCCGCCAGAGCAATCAGCCCCAGCATTTT
-	-	TRBV12-3/TRBV12-4	TRBJ1-2	CASSLQPSGYTF	TGTGCCAGCAGTTTACAGCCGTCCGGCTACACCTTC
-	-	TRBV6-1	TRBJ2-3	CASSEPSVAGTDTQYF	TGTGCCAGCAGTGAACCCTCAGTGGCGGGCACAGATACGCAGTATTTT
few	-	TRBV2	TRBJ2-3	CASRTGSDTQYF	TGTGCCAGCAGGACAGGTTCAGATACGCAGTATTTT
-	-	TRBV20-1	TRBJ2-2	CSARTGGKNTGELFF	TGCAGTGCTAGAACTGGGGGGAAAAACACCGGGGAGCTGTTTTTT
-	-	TRBV24-1	TRBJ2-3	CATQRQGTDTQYF	TGTGCCACCCAACGCCAGGGAACAGATACGCAGTATTTT
-	-	TRBV30	TRBJ1-1	CAWSHNTLQRTSTEAFF	TGTGCCTGGAGTCATAACACCTTACAGAGGACCTCTACTGAAGCTTTCTTT
once	TRBD1	TRBV6-5	TRBJ2-5	CASSYLRTGGQETQYF	TGTGCCAGCAGTTACCTTCGGACAGGGGGGCAAGAGACCCAGTACTTC
few	-	TRBV6-1	TRBJ1-1	CASRDLTDTEAFF	TGTGCCAGCAGAGATCTCACAGACACTGAAGCTTTCTTT
-	TRBD2	TRBV19	TRBJ2-3	CASSTLRLAGGPNTQYF	TGTGCCAGTAGTACCCTGCGACTAGCGGGGGGGCCCAATACGCAGTATTTT
once	-	TRBV6-5	TRBJ1-4	CASSYSSETTNEKLFF	TGTGCCAGCAGTTACTCGTCCGAGACAACTAATGAAAAACTGTTTTTT
-	-	TRBV24-1	TRBJ1-2	CATRDFSHGYTF	TGTGCCACCAGGGATTTTAGCCATGGCTACACCTTC
-	-	TRBV19	TRBJ1-1	CASIKPAGTGWTEAFF	TGTGCCAGTATTAAACCTGCGGGGACGGGATGGACTGAAGCTTTCTTT
-	-	TRBV2	TRBJ2-5	CASTLTQETQYF	TGTGCCAGCACTCTCACCCAAGAGACCCAGTACTTC
-	-	TRBV7-6	TRBJ2-4	CASSLARDPYKNIQYF	TGTGCCAGCAGCTTAGCCCGGGACCCTTATAAAAACATTCAGTACTTC
-	-	TRBV5-4	TRBJ2-3	CASSPQGRVGTDTQYF	TGTGCCAGCAGCCCCCAGGGAAGGGTTGGAACAGATACGCAGTATTTT
-	-	TRBV6-1	TRBJ2-3	CASSRLLNTQYF	TGTGCCAGCAGCCGACTCCTCAATACGCAGTATTTT
-	-	TRBV30	TRBJ2-7	CAWGTEGPYEQYF	TGTGCCTGGGGGACTGAGGGCCCCTACGAGCAGTACTTC
-	-	TRBV2	TRBJ2-1	CASRDQYNEQFF	TGTGCCAGCAGGGATCAGTACAATGAGCAGTTCTTC
-	-	TRBV10-3	TRBJ2-5	CAISEWREETQYF	TGTGCCATCAGTGAGTGGAGGGAAGAGACCCAGTACTTC
-	-	TRBV7-8	TRBJ1-1	CASSLYGGRYSAEVTEAFF	TGTGCCAGCAGCTTATATGGCGGCAGATACTCGGCGGAGGTAACTGAAGCTTTCTTT
-	-	TRBV10-1	TRBJ2-7	CASSEGGSYEQYF	TGCGCCAGCAGTGAAGGGGGCTCCTACGAGCAGTACTTC
-	-	TRBV4-1	TRBJ2-7	CASSQDISRDEQYF	TGCGCCAGCAGCCAAGATATTAGCAGGGACGAGCAGTACTTC
-	-	TRBV30	TRBJ1-5	CAWSRQGLQPQHF	TGTGCCTGGAGTAGGCAGGGTCTTCAGCCCCAGCATTTT
-	-	TRBV7-3	TRBJ1-1	CASSLSLGGNTEAFF	TGTGCCAGCAGCTTAAGTCTTGGGGGAAACACTGAAGCTTTCTTT
once	-	TRBV12-3/TRBV12-4	TRBJ1-1	CASSLARDTEAFF	TGTGCCAGCAGTTTAGCGAGGGACACTGAAGCTTTCTTT
-	-	TRBV6-1	TRBJ2-7	CASSGPPYEQYF	TGTGCCAGCAGTGGGCCTCCCTACGAGCAGTACTTC
-	-	TRBV19	TRBJ2-3	CASSKSIRGAGTDTQYF	TGTGCCAGTAGCAAATCGATAAGGGGGGCGGGCACAGATACGCAGTATTTT
-	TRBD1	TRBV20-1	TRBJ1-4	CSAEGQGNEKLFF	TGCAGTGCCGAGGGACAGGGAAATGAAAAACTGTTTTTT
-	TRBD2	TRBV5-4	TRBJ2-7	CASSRGGSSYEQYF	TGTGCCAGCAGCCGCGGGGGAAGCTCCTACGAGCAGTACTTC
-	-	TRBV15	TRBJ2-2	CATSRDVLNTGELFF	TGTGCCACCAGCAGAGACGTCCTGAACACCGGGGAGCTGTTTTTT